This T cell receptor beta chain derives from a study of Tregs in tolerant kidney transplant recipients. Study information: Two populations were sorted: CD4+CD8-CD25+CD127- and CD4+CD8-4-1BB+CD40L-.

CDR3 length: 17 residues. The germline V gene encodes CDR1 SGHRS and CDR2 YFSETQ. Assay: immunoSEQ multiplex PCR; the TCRdb copy retains only in-frame clones and omits some. The sample includes some 1,500 clones, 40% to 45% of them seen just once. General study findings and limits: Tolerant patients' donor-specific Tregs expanded beyond overall Tregs, suggesting antigen-driven growth. Tregs expanded with activated donor B cells seemed most donor-specific. This study did not directly address biological reproducibility.

As regards this clone: Its antigen is not known. Since a far larger clone is one base different, this is likely a read error.

The receptor comes from a human patient who received a combined kidney and bone marrow transplant. Some of these T cells may belong to the graft donor. Sequenced sample: Tregs from blood cultured with allogeneic cells. This chain connects TRBV5-1 to TRBJ2-5, with 12 bases aligning to TRBD2. Here the CDR3 reads CSSSLIRGTSGQETQYF. The CDR3 DNA follows: TGCTCCAGCAGCTTAATTCGGGGGACTAGCGGGCAAGAGACCCAGTACTTC.